The next 20 T cell receptor beta chains were all read from a single sample in a study of T cells in Graves' hyperthyroidism and ophthalmopathy. RNA transcripts yielded amplified TCR beta CDR3 regions. The HTBI set primed first-round TCR CDR3 RT-PCR. MiXCR, run by TCRdb on the multiplex PCR reads, gives a single entry per CDR3 protein. Here the sample spans over 300,000 distinct CDR3 sequences, over 11% being singletons. The sample comprised blood. The receptors shown here come from a woman aged 55-69 years with Graves' hyperthyroidism.

The J gene is TRBJ1-1, the V gene TRBV10-1; 7 nucleotides align to TRBD1. The CDR3 runs 16 residues. V was pared by 0 bases and J by 1 base, with 5 bases of the junction left unmatched. Germline V lookup: CDR1 WNHNN, CDR2 SYGVQD (reference sequence). The CDR3 DNA reads TGCGCCAGCAGTGAGTCGAGGGGGACAGAGAACACTGAAGCTTTCTTT. Translated, it gives CASSESRGTENTEAFF.

This clonotype showed up many times. The chain carries TRBV20-1 and TRBJ1-1; D is ambiguous. This CDR3 region has 13 residues. The V and J ends lost 5 bases and 1 base respectively, with 11 bases between them. Germline V gene lookup returns CDR1 DFQATT and CDR2 SNEGSKA (reference sequence). CDR3 in DNA: TGCAGTGCTCGCCGTCTTACGAACACTGAAGCTTTCTTT. Its translation: CSARRLTNTEAFF.

This clonotype has a count of ten or more. The chain is built from TRBV18 and TRBJ2-3; D is possibly TRBD2 (6 bases). In germline, CDR1 is KGHSH, CDR2 LQKENI. This CDR3 is built from 13 residues. V gave up 3 bases and J gave up 4 bases, with 8 bases separating them. The CDR3 protein is CASSPPSADTQYF. The CDR3, as DNA: TGTGCCAGCTCACCCCCTAGCGCAGATACGCAGTATTTT.

At least ten counts were recorded for this clonotype. The chain joins TRBV6-1 to TRBJ1-1; no clear D. The CDR3 loop spans 13 amino acids. Germline V gene sequence: CDR1 MNHNS, CDR2 SASEGT. V lost 3 bases and J 3 bases, leaving 8 bases between the germline ends. DNA of the CDR3: TGTGCCAGCAGTGACGGATCTTACACTGAAGCTTTCTTT. Its protein product is CASSDGSYTEAFF.

This clonotype was found a few times. The chain combines TRBV20-1 with TRBJ2-1; 13 positions agree with TRBD2. CDR1 and CDR2 from the germline V gene are DFQATT and SNEGSKA (reference sequence). The CDR3 covers 17 residues. V was clipped by 3 bases and J by 4 bases; unmatched bases: 9. Written as DNA, the CDR3 is TGCAGTGCTAGGGCACTAGCGGGAGGGTATATATACAATGAGCAGTTCTTC. It codes for CSARALAGGYIYNEQFF.

This clonotype was observed at least ten times. The chain couples TRBV5-1 to TRBJ2-7; 10 bases map to TRBD2. The germline V gene has CDR1 SGHRS and CDR2 YFSETQ. The length of the CDR3 is 16 residues. Trimming cost V 2 bases and J 5 bases; bases outside gene matches: 10. Here the CDR3 DNA reads TGCGCCAGCAGCTTTCGTACTAGCGGGACTGGGCACGAGCAGTACTTC. Translated: CASSFRTSGTGHEQYF. Based on the CDR3 plus reference TRBV5-1 and TRBJ2-7, the full variable domain is KAGVTQTPRYLIKTRGQQVTLSCSPISGHRSVSWYQQTPGQGLQFLFEYFSETQRNKGNFPGRFSGRQFSNSRSEMNVSTLELGDSALYLCASSFRTSGTGHEQYFGPGTRLTVT.

This clonotype was observed at least ten times. The rearrangement links TRBV6-1 to TRBJ1-1, with D possibly matching TRBD1 (6 bases). The CDR3 spans 13 residues. V lost 3 bases, J lost 8 bases, and 13 bases lay in between. CDR1 and CDR2 (germline): MNHNS, SASEGT. As DNA, the CDR3 is TGTGCCAGCAGTGACAGCGGACAGATGGAAGCTTTCTTT. It specifies CASSDSGQMEAFF.

This clonotype was recorded a few times. The J gene is TRBJ2-4, the V gene TRBV28; the D is unclear. This CDR3 spans 12 amino acids. Trimming took 4 bases from V and 4 from J, leaving 5 bases between them. The V gene's germline CDR1 is MDHEN and CDR2 SYDVKM. This CDR3 reads CASSYGKNIQYF. CDR3 nucleotides: TGTGCCAGCAGTTATGGAAAAAACATTCAGTACTTC. The variable domain in full, with the rest retrieved from reference TRBV28 and TRBJ2-4, is DVKVTQSSRYLVKRTGEKVFLECVQDMDHENMFWYRQDPGLGLRLIYFSYDVKMKEKGDIPEGYSVSREKKERFSLILESASTNQTSMYLCASSYGKNIQYFGAGTRLSVL.

This clonotype has a single count. A much larger clone lies one base from this, so it may be a read error. The chain joins TRBV30 to TRBJ1-1; no clear D gene. Per the germline V gene, CDR1 is GTSNPN and CDR2 is SVGIG (reference sequence). The CDR3 covers 15 residues. The CDR3, as DNA: TGTGCCTGGTGCCCCCGAAATCTAAGGAACACTGAAGCTGTCTTT. As protein: CAWCPRNLRNTEAVF. Combining the CDR3 with reference TRBV30 and TRBJ1-1 gives the whole variable domain SQTIHQWPATLVQPVGSPLSLECTVEGTSNPNLYWYRQAAGRGLQLLFYSVGIGQISSEVPQNLSASRPQDRQFILSSKKLLLSDSGFYLCAWCPRNLRNTEAVFGQGTRLTVV.

This clonotype has more than one count but fewer than ten. The chain employs TRBV12-5 and TRBJ2-7; TRBD1 is a possible D gene (6 bases). The CDR3 contains 17 residues. CDR1 is LGHNT, CDR2 FRNRAP, per germline. The V end was cut by 1 base, the J end by 2 bases, with 18 bases between. The CDR3 protein is CASGLATTGQLPYEQYF. The DNA for the CDR3 is TGTGCTAGTGGTTTGGCCACGACCGGACAGTTACCCTACGAGCAGTACTTC.

The chain joins TRBV19 to TRBJ2-7, with D perhaps TRBD2 (7 bases). This CDR3 is 15 amino acids long. V lost 5 bases and J 3 bases, leaving 17 bases between the germline ends. Per germline, CDR1 LNHDA and CDR2 SQIVND (reference sequence). The CDR3 DNA sequence: TGTGCCAGTAGTTGGCAGGGAGGGGGTGACTACGAGCAGTACTTC. As protein: CASSWQGGGDYEQYF.

A few counts support this clonotype. The chain has TRBV29-1 and TRBJ1-4, with D unclear. The germline gives CDR1 SQVTM, CDR2 ANQGSEA. V lost 4 bases, J lost 7 bases, and 13 bases lay in between. The CDR3 has 13 amino acids. The CDR3 DNA reads as TGCAGCGTTGGCATAGGGTCGAGTGAAAAACTGTTTTTT. Translation: CSVGIGSSEKLFF.

This clonotype was counted at least ten times. This chain connects TRBV30 to TRBJ1-1, with D uncertain. V gave up 1 base and J gave up 12 bases, with 24 bases separating them. Per germline, CDR1 GTSNPN and CDR2 SVGIG (reference sequence). The CDR3 extends over 15 amino acids. The CDR3 sequence is CAWSAPRAFPMETFF. The CDR3 DNA reads as TGTGCCTGGAGTGCACCTCGGGCCTTCCCGATGGAGACTTTCTTT.

Many counts were recorded for this clonotype. In nucleotides, the CDR3 is TGTGCCAGCAGCCTAACGGGACTAGCGGGCGGAGAGACCCAGTACTTC. It yields the protein CASSLTGLAGGETQYF. The gene calls are TRBV9 and TRBJ2-5; 12 bases fit TRBD2. The CDR3 is 16 amino acids. CDR1 and CDR2 from the germline V gene are SGDLS and YYNGEE. Trimming took 4 bases from V and 4 from J; bases not matched to a gene: 8.

This clonotype has ten or more counts. This chain joins TRBV6-1 and TRBJ1-1; possible D gene TRBD1, 6 bases. Germline lookup yields CDR1 MNHNS and CDR2 SASEGT. This CDR3 comprises 17 residues. Trimming stripped 0 bases from V and 0 bases from J, with 14 bases between. The CDR3 nucleotides are TGTGCCAGCAGTGAAGCGACGGGGGCGGCCATGAACACTGAAGCTTTCTTT. Protein sequence: CASSEATGAAMNTEAFF.

CDR3 loop: CASTPRQHSKAFF. Here the CDR3 DNA reads TGTGCCAGCACGCCGCGACAGCACTCTAAAGCTTTCTTT. This chain uses TRBV6-2 or TRBV6-3 with TRBJ1-1; D might be TRBD1 (5 bases). Germline V lookup: CDR1 MNHEY, CDR2 SVGEGT. The CDR3 loop spans 13 amino acids. V was clipped by 7 bases and J by 9 bases, with 18 bases between them.

This clonotype came up many times. The chain uses TRBV20-1 and TRBJ1-6; 7 nucleotides line up with TRBD1. CDR3 size: 14 residues. From germline, CDR1 is DFQATT and CDR2 SNEGSKA (reference sequence). V lost 5 bases to trimming and J lost 7 bases; unmatched junction nucleotides: 8. CDR3 nucleotide sequence: TGCAGTGCTGTCAGCCGGGACAGCAATTCACCCCTCCACTTT. Residues: CSAVSRDSNSPLHF.

This clonotype appeared a few times. The chain employs TRBV19 and TRBJ2-2; unclear D gene. V gave up 3 bases and J gave up 4 bases, with 9 bases separating them. Germline values: CDR1 LNHDA, CDR2 SQIVND (reference sequence). The CDR3 runs 14 residues. The CDR3 coding sequence is TGTGCCAGTAGTATTGGGTCCAGCACCGGGGAGCTGTTTTTT. This gives the protein CASSIGSSTGELFF.

This clonotype has ten or more counts. This rearrangement joins TRBV7-9 to TRBJ2-7, with 8 bases lining up with TRBD2. The CDR3 length is 12 residues. Germline lookup yields CDR1 SEHNR and CDR2 FQNEAQ (reference sequence). Unmatched junction bases numbered 1, after V lost 6 bases and J lost 3 bases. CDR3: CASRSGSYEQYF. In DNA, the CDR3 is TGTGCCAGCAGGAGCGGGAGCTACGAGCAGTACTTC.

The sample holds many counts of this clonotype. The chain uses TRBV30 and TRBJ2-5; TRBD2 matches at 8 bases. V was clipped by 5 bases and J by 5 bases; unmatched bases: 13. The CDR3 contains 15 residues. Germline V gene sequence: CDR1 GTSNPN, CDR2 SVGIG (reference sequence). CDR3 sequence: CAWRGSGSVGETQYF. The CDR3 DNA is TGTGCCTGGCGAGGGAGCGGGAGTGTCGGGGAGACCCAGTACTTC.